This T cell receptor (beta chain) is drawn from a study of shared clonotypes between healthy human individuals. Profiling relied on immunoSEQ multiplex PCR, and the TCRdb table lists in-frame clones only, not all of them. The repertoire includes 800,000 to 1,200,000 clones, about 84% of them detected once, and 0.52% sits in the top ten. Germline-derived CDR1 and CDR2 are SGHRS and YFSETQ. Trimming took off 3 bases at V and 14 bases at J, with 18 bases between the two ends. The CDR3 is 13 amino acids. The origin of this receptor is a young man in good health. Some clones in this sample may be carry-over from other donors' samples. The chain uses TRBV5-1 and TRBJ2-1, with a possible D match to TRBD2 (5 bases). Specimen: memory CD4+ T cells from PBMCs. Subset here: CD45RA-negative fraction. The CDR3 DNA is TGCGCCAGCAGCTCGACTAATTCTCGATCGGAGTTCTTC. This codes for CASSSTNSRSEFF.